Below, one TCR beta chain is given with its context. The sample is drawn from a study of technical replicates of blood from a handful of donors. The J segment lost 4 bases and the V segment lost 6 bases, leaving 7 bases of the junction unmatched. The CDR3 has 14 residues. Germline lookup yields CDR1 SGHNT and CDR2 YYREEE (reference sequence). Assay: immunoSEQ multiplex PCR; the TCRdb copy retains only in-frame clones and omits some. The sample records 83,000 or so clones, around 90% being singletons. The sequence was collected from a human donor in good health. The genes are TRBV5-4 and TRBJ2-7; 10 bases fit TRBD2. Sequenced input: T cells isolated from PBMCs. CDR3 protein: CASIKRTSGYEQYF. The DNA for the CDR3 is TGTGCCAGCATCAAGAGGACTAGCGGATACGAGCAGTACTTC.